The sequence of this TCR beta chain was determined in a study of blood T cells in healthy people across ages (dated by TCRdb to between 2015 and 2016). For the wider study: Template switching captured roughly one uniquely barcoded TCR beta cDNA molecule per two T cells in model experiments. Age-related changes in TCR beta repertoire diversity were measured in the study by deep sequencing normalized with unique cDNA molecular identifiers. The donors were divided into four age groups: young (average around 17 years), middle-aged (roughly 42), aged (approximately 62) and long-lived (about 90). Donors of different ages were randomly distributed across sequencing lanes to avoid experimental bias. For two donors (one aged 18 to 29 and one aged 80 or older), the study analyzed two additional independent replicas of 1 million unique cDNA reads from the same blood draw.

What the authors observed across the whole study: As age increased, observed TCR beta diversity per million T cells dropped in a roughly linear way, and a significant reduction was already evident by age 40. There was a strong correlation between observed TCR beta diversity and the percentage of naive T cells measured by flow cytometry. Because the CMV infection status of the donors was unknown, age-related changes in expanded clonotypes may potentially have been confounded. The long-lived group showed more naive CD4+ T cells, fewer expanded clones and increased TCR diversity than the aged group, suggesting age selection. Bulk unsorted PBMC profiling prevented conclusive comparison of naive and antigen-experienced compartments. Estimates of total diversity from one million sequenced T cells were regarded as lower bounds and underestimates.

Donors were roughly 40 systemically healthy Caucasian individuals from Russia aged roughly 6 to 90 years. About 10 milliliters of peripheral blood were collected from each donor into EDTA-treated Vacutainer tubes. PBMCs were isolated by Ficoll-Paque density-gradient centrifugation, with at least 7 million obtained per sample. Trizol reagent was used to extract total RNA from PBMCs, with at least 6 micrograms per sample. The percentages of naive CD45RAhigh/CD27high T cells were determined by flow cytometry on a PBMC aliquot from every donor. Receptors were amplified or captured by 5' RACE. The instrument given in TCRdb is Illumina HiSeq 2500. A second PCR of 7 to 11 cycles was performed with a sample-barcoded 5' primer and a J-beta primer mix. A unique molecular identifier was introduced onto each TCR beta cDNA molecule by a template-switch 5' adaptor carrying 12 random nucleotides. At least 2.5 million CDR3-containing paired-end reads were obtained from each sample. All of the RNA was converted into first-strand cDNA using the Mint cDNA synthesis kit, with a TRBC-specific oligonucleotide serving as the primer. All cDNA was treated with uracil-DNA glycosylase and then went through a first 18-cycle PCR with the universal primers M1SS and BC2_uni_R. The published analysis was carried out like this. Normalization of each sample was performed by random selection of 1 million high-quality reads, each carrying a distinct molecular identifier. Instead of being binned into consensus sequences, reads with shared molecular identifiers were discarded. CDR3 identification, clonotype clustering and error correction used MiTCR with a Q25 quality threshold and the strictest error-elimination algorithm. Lower-bound total TCR beta diversity was estimated with a nonparametric unseen species model using Euler transformation. Using fastp at Q25 and MiXCR, TCRdb reprocessed the public reads and kept productive beta chains. Every distinct CDR3 protein forms one entry, paired with its most common genes and DNA. These V and J calls originate from TCRdb's pipeline instead of the authors' own analysis. The sample table records approximately 600,000 distinct CDR3 sequences; roughly three fifths of these occur just once. The ten largest clones take up approximately 37% of the sample.

Trimming takes 4 bases off V and 0 bases off J; junction bases not matched to a gene: 9. The germline V gene encodes CDR1 MNHEY and CDR2 SVGAGI. The CDR3 spans 19 residues, from the cysteine through the phenylalanine. Left in the record is the CDR3 DNA by itself, 57 bases read in frame from the first base. This clonotype showed up just a few times. This clone's antigen is unknown. No per-base quality is available; no much larger clone lies one base away. The TCR originated in a man aged 55 to 70 in good health. The sample comprised blood. The sequence is built from TRBV6-5 and TRBJ2-1, and TRBD2 matches 13 of the central bases. The bases are TGTGCCAGCAGTTCGAGGACTAGCGGGGGACAGAGCTCCTACAATGAGCAGTTCTTC. This translates into CASSSRTSGGQSSYNEQFF.